This is a list of T cell receptor beta chains from one sample in a study of blood T cell repertoires in COVID-19. Produced via immunoSEQ multiplex PCR; TCRdb's table is partial and in-frame only. The table has over 130,000 clones, approximately 85% seen once. The sample consisted of peripheral blood. Receptor source: a man aged 45-65 years with acute or convalescent COVID-19. The CDR3 runs from the conserved cysteine through the conserved F or W. Fields, in order: J gene, V gene, clone size, D gene, CDR3 protein, CDR3 DNA. D genes are given only for firm matches. Expanded clones get a size class; other rows say once, few or many, or leave the size out.

TRBJ2-2 | TRBV18 | once | NA | CASSPPQGRNTGELFF | TGTGCCAGCTCACCACCTCAGGGGCGGAACACCGGGGAGCTGTTTTTT
TRBJ2-7 | TRBV11-2 | NA | TRBD2 | CASSLEVGLVGEQYF | TGTGCCAGCAGCTTAGAAGTCGGACTAGTAGGCGAGCAGTACTTC
TRBJ2-1 | TRBV7-9 | NA | TRBD1 | CASSLTQGDNEQFF | TGTGCCAGCAGCTTAACGCAGGGGGACAATGAGCAGTTCTTC
TRBJ2-7 | TRBV24-1 | NA | TRBD1 | CATSDSDRGKYF | TGTGCCACCAGTGATAGTGACAGGGGGAAGTACTTC
TRBJ1-2 | TRBV9 | NA | NA | CASSVAGGPDYGYTF | TGTGCCAGCAGCGTAGCGGGGGGGCCCGACTATGGCTACACCTTC
TRBJ1-2 | TRBV6-1 | NA | TRBD1 | CASSPRFQGDGYTF | TGTGCCAGCAGCCCCAGGTTTCAGGGGGATGGCTACACCTTC
TRBJ1-1 | TRBV2 | few | TRBD1 | CATGTGNTEAFF | TGTGCCACCGGGACAGGGAACACTGAAGCTTTCTTT
TRBJ1-6 | TRBV19 | NA | TRBD1 | CASSTGQATPLHF | TGTGCCAGTAGTACCGGACAGGCTACACCCCTCCACTTT
TRBJ2-7 | TRBV28 | NA | TRBD1 | CASSETGTGNYEQYF | TGTGCCAGCAGTGAGACCGGGACAGGGAACTACGAGCAGTACTTC
TRBJ1-2 | TRBV7-8 | few | TRBD1 | CASSLTGPDGYTF | TGTGCCAGCAGCTTGACAGGGCCGGATGGCTACACCTTC
TRBJ1-1 | TRBV27 | NA | NA | CASSFSSRPWATNNTEAFF | TGTGCCAGCAGTTTCAGCTCACGACCCTGGGCCACAAACAACACTGAAGCTTTCTTT
TRBJ1-1 | TRBV6-6 | NA | NA | CASSHSLVEAFF | TGTGCCAGCAGCCATAGTCTGGTTGAAGCTTTCTTT
TRBJ2-2 | TRBV11-2 | NA | TRBD2 | CASSFAPTSGGYTGELFF | TGTGCCAGCAGCTTCGCCCCCACTAGCGGGGGGTATACCGGGGAGCTGTTTTTT
TRBJ1-4 | TRBV16 | NA | TRBD1 | CASSPGGTNEKLFF | TGTGCCAGCAGCCCAGGGGGCACTAATGAAAAACTGTTTTTT
TRBJ2-2 | TRBV10-3 | NA | NA | CAITPRGPEVSGELFF | TGTGCCATCACCCCCCGAGGTCCAGAAGTCTCCGGGGAGCTGTTTTTT
TRBJ1-2 | TRBV15 | few | TRBD1 | CATEGQGAFLTSPSF | TGTGCCACCGAAGGACAGGGGGCCTTCCTCACCAGCCCGTCCTTC
TRBJ2-2 | TRBV19 | NA | NA | CASRGNYPNTGELFF | TGTGCCAGCCGCGGGAACTATCCGAACACCGGGGAGCTGTTTTTT
TRBJ2-7 | TRBV28 | NA | NA | CASSERAYEQYF | TGTGCCAGCAGCGAGAGGGCCTACGAGCAGTACTTC
TRBJ2-7 | TRBV7-9 | few | NA | CASSLSTVHEQYF | TGTGCCAGCAGCTTATCGACAGTCCACGAGCAGTACTTC
TRBJ1-3 | TRBV9 | few | TRBD1 | CASSPLGQGANTIYF | TGTGCCAGCAGCCCCCTAGGACAGGGGGCGAACACCATATATTTT
TRBJ2-1 | TRBV15 | NA | NA | CATSRSSGNYNEQFF | TGTGCCACCAGCAGATCCAGCGGAAACTACAATGAGCAGTTCTTC
TRBJ2-3 | TRBV19 | NA | NA | CASSITRHTDTQYF | TGTGCCAGTAGTATTACGCGGCACACAGATACGCAGTATTTT
TRBJ2-4 | TRBV12-3/TRBV12-4 | NA | NA | CASTPGGNIQYF | TGTGCCAGCACCCCCGGCGGAAACATTCAGTACTTC
TRBJ2-6 | TRBV5-4 | once | NA | CASSLQGVANVLTF | TGTGCCAGCAGCTTACAGGGTGTGGCCAACGTCCTGACTTTC
TRBJ1-1 | TRBV7-3 | once | NA | CASSLNVGAGEAFF | TGTGCCAGCAGCTTAAATGTTGGAGCGGGTGAAGCTTTCTTT
TRBJ2-7 | TRBV11-2 | NA | NA | CASSLRGQRDPEQYF | TGTGCCAGCAGCTTGAGGGGACAACGAGATCCCGAGCAGTACTTC
TRBJ1-2 | TRBV2 | NA | TRBD1 | CASSSEATGTAYGYTF | TGTGCCAGCAGTTCGGAAGCCACCGGGACAGCTTATGGCTACACCTTC
TRBJ1-1 | TRBV10-2 | few | NA | CASRQNMNTEAFF | TGCGCCAGCAGACAGAATATGAACACTGAAGCTTTCTTT
TRBJ2-7 | TRBV9 | NA | NA | CASSVDGSGEQYF | TGTGCCAGCAGCGTAGATGGCAGTGGCGAGCAGTACTTC
TRBJ2-3 | TRBV5-1 | NA | NA | CASSLEIAGDTQYF | TGCGCCAGCAGCTTGGAGATAGCAGGGGATACGCAGTATTTT
TRBJ2-6 | TRBV7-9 | NA | NA | CASSSRIDSVGFGANVLTF | TGTGCCAGCAGCTCACGTATTGACTCGGTTGGGTTTGGGGCCAACGTCCTGACTTTC
TRBJ1-5 | TRBV27 | once | NA | CASSSFGSDSNQPQHF | TGTGCCAGCAGTTCGTTCGGGAGTGATAGCAATCAGCCCCAGCATTTT
TRBJ2-1 | TRBV7-9 | NA | NA | CASSLATWRQHYNEQFF | TGTGCCAGCAGCTTAGCGACTTGGCGCCAGCACTACAATGAGCAGTTCTTC
TRBJ2-4 | TRBV9 | NA | TRBD1 | CASSAGGVNIQYF | TGTGCCAGCAGCGCAGGGGGCGTGAACATTCAGTACTTC
TRBJ2-5 | TRBV7-9 | NA | NA | CASSPKGGPQETQYF | TGTGCCAGCAGCCCCAAGGGGGGGCCTCAAGAGACCCAGTACTTC
TRBJ1-4 | TRBV7-2 | NA | TRBD1 | CASSLVGRQGPTNEKLFF | TGTGCCAGCAGCTTAGTTGGGAGACAGGGCCCAACTAATGAAAAACTGTTTTTT
TRBJ1-4 | TRBV10-3 | NA | TRBD1 | CATQGAPNEKLFF | TGTGCCACCCAGGGGGCCCCTAATGAAAAACTGTTTTTT
TRBJ1-1 | TRBV28 | once | TRBD1 | CVSGGPNTEAFF | TGTGTATCAGGGGGCCCCAACACTGAAGCTTTCTTT
TRBJ1-1 | TRBV5-1 | NA | TRBD1 | CASSLAQGAQSGAFF | TGCGCCAGCAGCTTGGCACAGGGGGCGCAAAGTGGAGCTTTCTTT
TRBJ1-2 | TRBV12-3/TRBV12-4 | NA | NA | CASSQDHYGYTF | TGTGCCAGCAGTCAGGATCACTATGGCTACACCTTC
TRBJ2-7 | TRBV5-1 | NA | TRBD2 | CASSFSGVHYEQYF | TGCGCCAGCAGCTTTAGCGGGGTGCACTACGAGCAGTACTTC
TRBJ1-1 | TRBV6-5 | NA | TRBD1 | CASSRTGVGAEAFF | TGTGCCAGCAGTCGGACAGGGGTGGGGGCTGAAGCTTTCTTT
TRBJ2-1 | TRBV2 | NA | NA | CASSESYIPGNEQFF | TGTGCCAGCAGTGAATCGTACATCCCGGGGAATGAGCAGTTCTTC
TRBJ1-3 | TRBV10-3 | NA | NA | CAISGGAGAGNTIYF | TGTGCCATCAGTGGTGGAGCAGGGGCTGGAAACACCATATATTTT
TRBJ2-7 | TRBV6-5 | NA | NA | CASSPGLSSYEQYF | TGTGCCAGTAGCCCAGGACTTAGCTCCTACGAGCAGTACTTC
TRBJ1-3 | TRBV6-5 | NA | TRBD1 | CASSLQGSPGNTIYF | TGTGCCAGCAGTTTACAGGGGAGTCCCGGAAACACCATATATTTT
TRBJ1-1 | TRBV2 | once | NA | CAETPELAGVTEAFF | TGTGCCGAGACACCAGAGTTGGCAGGGGTCACTGAAGCTTTCTTT
TRBJ2-1 | TRBV5-1 | NA | TRBD2 | CASSTPGLAGYNEQFF | TGCGCCAGCAGCACACCGGGACTAGCGGGATACAATGAGCAGTTCTTC
TRBJ2-6 | TRBV11-3 | NA | NA | CASSLKQGSGANVLTF | TGTGCCAGCAGCTTAAAACAGGGCTCTGGGGCCAACGTCCTGACTTTC
TRBJ1-5 | TRBV5-1 | NA | TRBD1 | CASRQGTDSNQPQHF | TGCGCCAGCAGGCAAGGGACAGATAGCAATCAGCCCCAGCATTTT
TRBJ2-2 | TRBV29-1 | NA | TRBD1 | CSAPDRGTGELFF | TGCAGCGCCCCGGACAGGGGAACCGGGGAGCTGTTTTTT
TRBJ2-1 | TRBV15 | once | NA | CATSRDHADEQFF | TGTGCCACCAGCAGAGATCACGCGGATGAGCAGTTCTTC
TRBJ1-4 | TRBV19 | NA | TRBD1 | CASLTGQGQDREKLFF | TGTGCCAGCCTAACGGGACAGGGGCAGGATCGAGAAAAACTGTTTTTT
TRBJ1-4 | TRBV5-4 | NA | NA | CASSDKTGTRGEKLFF | TGTGCCAGCAGCGATAAAACCGGAACCCGGGGTGAAAAACTGTTTTTT